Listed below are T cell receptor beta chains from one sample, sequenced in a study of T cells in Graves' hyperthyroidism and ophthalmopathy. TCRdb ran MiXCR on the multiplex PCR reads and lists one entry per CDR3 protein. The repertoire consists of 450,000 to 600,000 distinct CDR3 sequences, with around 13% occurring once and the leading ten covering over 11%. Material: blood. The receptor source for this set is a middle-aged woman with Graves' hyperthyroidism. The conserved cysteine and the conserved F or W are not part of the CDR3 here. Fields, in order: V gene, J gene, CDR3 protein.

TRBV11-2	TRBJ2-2	ASNYRALNTGELF
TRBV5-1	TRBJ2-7	ASSFMSGSSNEQY
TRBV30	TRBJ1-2	AWSVRGAGRNYGYT
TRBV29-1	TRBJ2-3	SVERGVGDTQY
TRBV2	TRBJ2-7	ASSDQRQARSYEQY
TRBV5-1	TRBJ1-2	ASSLVAGNNYGYT
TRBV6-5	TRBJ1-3	ASSYSIDRGVGNTIY
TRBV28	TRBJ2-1	ASQRGGGTNEQF
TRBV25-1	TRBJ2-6	ASSDTGPGANVLT
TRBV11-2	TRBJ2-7	ASRDRDRGSYEQY
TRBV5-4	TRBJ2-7	ASSLQGRVRKEQY
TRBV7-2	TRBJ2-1	ASSLAAYSYNEQF
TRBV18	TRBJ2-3	ASSPGLAGRTDTQY
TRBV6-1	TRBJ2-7	ASSPPVASNEQY
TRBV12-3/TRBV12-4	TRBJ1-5	ASTRGNQPQH
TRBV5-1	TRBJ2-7	ASSSLAGGVYEQY
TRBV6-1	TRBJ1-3	ASTTLRLQNTIY
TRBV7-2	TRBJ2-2	ASSSSQMVGELF
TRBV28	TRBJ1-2	ASLGQGEGYT
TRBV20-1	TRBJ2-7	SSNSLTYEQY
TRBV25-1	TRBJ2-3	ASSIPGLGYTDTQY
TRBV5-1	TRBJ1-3	ASSLTWLSGNTIY
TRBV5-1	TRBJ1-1	ASSPPRDTKEAF
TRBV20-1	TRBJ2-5	SARDALAVGETQY
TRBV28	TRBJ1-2	ASSSRDRSYGYT
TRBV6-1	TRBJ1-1	ASSEGGGRNTEAF
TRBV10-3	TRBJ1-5	AISDWDRDQPQH
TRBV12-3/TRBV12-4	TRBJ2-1	ASRPTGTSGNNEQF
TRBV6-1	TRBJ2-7	ASSDWTSGSRGH
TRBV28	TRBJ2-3	ASTKREGDTQY
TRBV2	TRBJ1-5	ASSYNQPQH
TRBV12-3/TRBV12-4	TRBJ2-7	ASRTGPSAEQY
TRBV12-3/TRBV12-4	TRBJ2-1	ASSLGAMGTSGSPDEQF
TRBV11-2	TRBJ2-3	ASSLGRTSGYTDTQY
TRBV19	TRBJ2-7	ASSIVSTGTGGVEQY
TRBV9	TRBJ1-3	ASSAVDTGNTIY
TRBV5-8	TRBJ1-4	ASSFSPSNEKLF
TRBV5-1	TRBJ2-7	ASSLGRGSPPYEQY
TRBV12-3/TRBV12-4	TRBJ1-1	ASSLMDMNTEAF
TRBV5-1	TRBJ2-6	ASSLGGGAGNSGANVLT
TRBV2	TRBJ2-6	ASNEVNSGANVLT
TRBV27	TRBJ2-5	ASKAQGGETQY
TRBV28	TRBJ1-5	ASSFTAVGNQPQH
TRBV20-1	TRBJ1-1	SASDTRGTEAF
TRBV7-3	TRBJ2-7	VSSLGLAGEQY
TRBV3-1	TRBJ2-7	ASSLGQGIDEQY
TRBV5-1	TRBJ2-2	ASSLFPGELF
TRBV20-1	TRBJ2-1	SASDHKNEQF
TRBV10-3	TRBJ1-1	AISGSGSLNTEAF
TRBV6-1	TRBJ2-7	ACLPGQSSYEQY
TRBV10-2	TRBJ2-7	ASSLPNPYEQY
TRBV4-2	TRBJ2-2	ASSQKGGQRTGELF
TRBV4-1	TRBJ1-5	ASSQDSDRAANQPQH
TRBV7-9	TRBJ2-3	ASSPDRRTAGVEADTQY
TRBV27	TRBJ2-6	ASSLNRNSGANVLT
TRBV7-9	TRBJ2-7	ASSSRTSTTYEQY
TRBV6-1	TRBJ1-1	ASRKITNTEAF
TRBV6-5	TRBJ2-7	ASSYSGQGVYEQY